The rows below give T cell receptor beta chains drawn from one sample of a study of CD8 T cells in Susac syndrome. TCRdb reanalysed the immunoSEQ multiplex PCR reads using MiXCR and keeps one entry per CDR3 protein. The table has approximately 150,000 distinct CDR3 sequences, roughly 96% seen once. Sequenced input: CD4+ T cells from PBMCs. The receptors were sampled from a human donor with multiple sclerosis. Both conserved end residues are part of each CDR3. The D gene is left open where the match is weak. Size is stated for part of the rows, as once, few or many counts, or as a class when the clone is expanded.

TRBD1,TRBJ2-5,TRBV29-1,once,CSVDPTGFEGTQYF,TGCAGCGTTGACCCGACAGGGTTCGAGGGGACCCAGTACTTC
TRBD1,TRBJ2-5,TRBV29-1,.,CSVRQGAGETQYF,TGCAGCGTTCGACAGGGGGCGGGGGAGACCCAGTACTTC
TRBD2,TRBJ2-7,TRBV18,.,CASSRRLADTYEQYF,TGTGCCAGCTCACGCCGACTAGCGGATACCTACGAGCAGTACTTC
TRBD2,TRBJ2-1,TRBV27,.,CASSPRFSYSGRGSEQFF,TGTGCCAGCAGTCCTCGCTTCTCTTATAGCGGGAGGGGGAGTGAGCAGTTCTTC
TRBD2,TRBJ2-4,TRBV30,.,CAWGTSGIDIQYF,TGTGCCTGGGGGACTAGCGGGATTGACATTCAGTACTTC
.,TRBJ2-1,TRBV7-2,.,CASSLDGVTAQFF,TGTGCCAGCAGCCTGGACGGCGTTACTGCGCAGTTCTTC
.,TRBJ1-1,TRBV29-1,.,CSVEDLGLHTEAFF,TGCAGCGTTGAAGATTTGGGGCTTCACACTGAAGCTTTCTTT
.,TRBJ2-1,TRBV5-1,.,CASSLDSLTNEQFF,TGCGCCAGCAGCTTAGACAGTCTAACTAATGAGCAGTTCTTC
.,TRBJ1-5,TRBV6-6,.,CASVDTGRVNQPQHF,TGTGCCAGCGTTGATACAGGGAGAGTCAATCAGCCCCAGCATTTT
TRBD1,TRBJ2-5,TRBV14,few,CASSRNRGQETQYF,TGTGCCAGCAGCCGTAACAGGGGCCAAGAGACCCAGTACTTC
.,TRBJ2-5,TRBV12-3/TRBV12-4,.,CASSRGEETQYF,TGTGCCAGCAGTAGGGGTGAAGAGACCCAGTACTTC
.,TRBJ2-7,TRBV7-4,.,CASSQSLTEALFEQYF,TGTGCCAGCAGCCAAAGCCTCACGGAGGCTCTCTTCGAGCAGTACTTC
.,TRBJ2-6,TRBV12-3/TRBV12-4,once,CASGEGPSGANVLTF,TGTGCCTCAGGGGAAGGTCCTTCCGGGGCCAACGTCCTGACTTTC
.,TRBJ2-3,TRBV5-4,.,CASSTRTTTDTQYF,TGTGCCAGCAGCACCAGGACCACCACGGATACGCAGTATTTT
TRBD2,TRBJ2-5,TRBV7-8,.,CASSFKRGPGETQYF,TGTGCCAGCAGCTTTAAGCGGGGGCCAGGGGAGACCCAGTACTTC
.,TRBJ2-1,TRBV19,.,CASRPGQKNNEQFF,TGTGCCAGTAGGCCCGGACAGAAAAACAATGAGCAGTTCTTC
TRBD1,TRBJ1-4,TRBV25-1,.,CASSSRTGGSEKLFF,TGTGCCAGCAGTTCCCGGACAGGGGGTAGTGAAAAACTGTTTTTT
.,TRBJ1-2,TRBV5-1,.,CASSTHSYGYTF,TGCGCCAGCAGCACCCACAGCTATGGCTACACCTTC
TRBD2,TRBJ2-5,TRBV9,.,CASSIEAGGGETQYF,TGTGCCAGCAGCATCGAAGCGGGAGGGGGAGAGACCCAGTACTTC
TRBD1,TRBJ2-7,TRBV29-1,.,CSVAGTGKNEQYF,TGCAGCGTTGCCGGGACAGGGAAAAACGAGCAGTACTTC
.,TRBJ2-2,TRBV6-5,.,CASQRTFTGELFF,TGTGCCAGCCAGCGGACTTTCACCGGGGAGCTGTTTTTT
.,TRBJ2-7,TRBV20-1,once,CSASASASSYEQYF,TGCAGTGCTAGTGCTAGCGCGAGCTCCTACGAGCAGTACTTC
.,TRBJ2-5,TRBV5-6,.,CASSFDRRSYQETQYF,TGTGCCAGCAGCTTCGACAGGCGAAGCTACCAAGAGACCCAGTACTTC
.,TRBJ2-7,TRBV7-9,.,CASSRALYEQYF,TGTGCCAGCAGCCGCGCCCTCTACGAGCAGTACTTC
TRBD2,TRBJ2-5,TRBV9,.,CASSAGTSGSRAETQYF,TGTGCCAGCAGCGCTGGGACTAGCGGGAGTAGGGCGGAGACCCAGTACTTC
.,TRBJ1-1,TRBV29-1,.,CSVSPVVANTEAFF,TGCAGCGTTTCCCCAGTGGTCGCGAACACTGAAGCTTTCTTT
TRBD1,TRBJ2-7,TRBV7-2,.,CASRDRPAYEQYF,TGTGCCAGTCGGGACAGACCGGCCTACGAGCAGTACTTC
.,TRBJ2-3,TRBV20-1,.,CSAPAPRSDTQYF,TGCAGTGCCCCGGCCCCACGCTCAGATACGCAGTATTTT
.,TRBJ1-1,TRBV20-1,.,CIAEPNTEAFF,TGCATCGCGGAGCCGAACACTGAAGCTTTCTTT
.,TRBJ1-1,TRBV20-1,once,CSASPAIEAFF,TGCAGTGCCTCACCAGCGATTGAAGCTTTCTTT
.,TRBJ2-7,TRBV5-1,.,CASSSNLLGSRNEQYF,TGCGCCAGCAGCTCTAATCTTCTCGGGAGTCGGAACGAGCAGTACTTC
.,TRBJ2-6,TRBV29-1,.,CSVVGAGGANVLTF,TGCAGCGTTGTGGGGGCGGGAGGGGCCAACGTCCTGACTTTC
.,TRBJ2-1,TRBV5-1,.,CASSLIGINEQFF,TGCGCCAGCAGCTTGATAGGGATCAATGAGCAGTTCTTC
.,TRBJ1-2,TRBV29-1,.,CSVGVGGEPGGYTF,TGCAGCGTTGGGGTAGGAGGCGAGCCGGGTGGCTACACCTTC
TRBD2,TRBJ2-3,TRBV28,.,CASSFPSGRSVADTQYF,TGTGCCAGCAGTTTCCCAAGCGGGAGATCTGTGGCAGATACGCAGTATTTT
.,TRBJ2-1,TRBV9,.,CASSPLPEPIKVGEQFF,TGTGCCAGCAGCCCCCTACCCGAGCCAATAAAGGTGGGTGAGCAGTTCTTC
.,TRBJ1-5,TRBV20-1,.,CSASPGLNQPQHF,TGCAGTGCTAGTCCAGGATTGAATCAGCCCCAGCATTTT